The clone carrying this TCR beta chain was detected many times. Its target is not known. The data belong to a study of CD8+CD57+ T cells in acquired aplastic anemia. Overall study results and limits: Patients and controls shared over 25 CD8+ CDR3 sequences.

Researchers used genomic DNA as the template to profile TCR beta VDJ and CDR3. One entry per CDR3 protein, called by TCRdb with MiXCR from the reads. The data contain more than 95,000 distinct CDR3 sequences, less than 50% of them singletons. There are 13 residues in the CDR3. Trimming cost V 1 base and J 5 bases; bases outside gene matches: 1. Germline V gene data show CDR1 as LGHNT and CDR2 as FRNRAP. The sequenced patients had an expansion of CD8+CD57+ cells seen by flow cytometry. The chain is built from TRBV12-5 and TRBJ1-1; 7 bases line up with TRBD1. Sequencing was carried out using sorted CD4+, CD8+, or CD8+CD57+ T cells (not recorded which) from PBMCs. The sequence was collected from a human donor with aplastic anemia. This CDR3 reads CASGLGQGTEAFF. CDR3 bases: TGTGCTAGTGGTTTGGGACAGGGTACTGAAGCTTTCTTT.